This TCR beta chain was identified in a study of blood T cell repertoires in COVID-19. This clone appeared once. Per the germline V gene, CDR1 is SGHAT and CDR2 is FQNNGV. V was cut by 5 bases and J by 5 bases, with 15 bases left in between. The CDR3 sequence is 15 residues long. Generated by immunoSEQ multiplex PCR, the TCRdb table keeps only in-frame clones and is missing some. Of fewer than 150,000 clones listed, about nine tenths are singletons. The sequence came from a man in his fifties or sixties with active or convalescent COVID-19. The sample taken for sequencing was peripheral blood. The chain combines TRBV11-2 with TRBJ2-2; TRBD1 might be the D (6 bases). Here the CDR3 reads CASSTRLTGTGELFF. The CDR3 DNA follows: TGTGCCAGCAGCACACGCCTTACAGGGACCGGGGAGCTGTTTTTT.